This TCR beta chain was identified in a study of cytomegalovirus exposure and HLA in healthy donors. Whole-study context: Falling in the Caucasian-associated ancestry cluster were about 83% of 350 to 400 genotyped donors.

Both 60 Vbeta primers and 13 Jbeta primers went into the PCR. Profiled with immunoSEQ multiplex PCR; TCRdb holds only in-frame clones, not every one. The table includes around 87,000 clones, about 74% detected once. Germline V gene lookup returns CDR1 MGHRA and CDR2 YSYEKL. There are 14 residues in the CDR3. Trimming took off 4 bases at V and 10 bases at J, with 14 bases between the two ends. The TCR sequence derives from a man between 40 and 49 years old in good health and CMV-seronegative. Sequenced: PBMCs. This chain links TRBV4-1 with TRBJ1-6, with a weak D call TRBD1 (6 bases). The DNA for the CDR3 is TGCGCCAGCAGCCCCACAGGGATGGAATCACCCCTCCACTTT. Protein product: CASSPTGMESPLHF.